This TCR beta chain was documented in a study of T-cell memory formation after mild COVID-19. TCRdb processed the 5' RACE reads anew with MiXCR; each CDR3 protein has one entry. The profile covers 250,000 to 300,000 distinct CDR3 sequences, with about a sixth appearing a single time and roughly 24% taken by the ten largest. The V end was cut by 5 bases, the J end by 1 base, with 12 bases between. The CDR3 is made up of 14 amino acids. Germline V gene sequence: CDR1 SGHRS, CDR2 YFSETQ. Sequenced: PBMCs or a T cell subset sorted from them (not recorded which). The chain uses TRBV5-1 and TRBJ1-2, with D perhaps TRBD1 (5 bases). This receptor was taken from a man aged 18-30 years who had mild COVID-19 (a few samples of this study predate the infection). Cell type and time point are not known. The CDR3 sequence: CASSTMGDNYGYTF. For the CDR3, the DNA is TGCGCCAGCAGTACAATGGGGGATAACTATGGCTACACCTTC.